The 14 T cell receptor beta chains below come from one sample, sequenced in a study of cytomegalovirus exposure and HLA in healthy donors. With 60 Vbeta and 13 Jbeta primers, the PCR was carried out. Profiled with immunoSEQ multiplex PCR; TCRdb holds only in-frame clones, not every one. The sample consists of 150,000 to 200,000 clones, just under 80% of them appearing once. The sequenced material came from PBMCs. These receptors originate from a woman aged 25 to 39 in good health and CMV-seronegative.

The genes are TRBV20-1 and TRBJ2-5; D remains unclear. Trimming stripped 3 bases from V and 1 base from J, with 3 bases between. Germline V CDR1 and CDR2: DFQATT, SNEGSKA (reference sequence). This CDR3 is built from 11 residues. CDR3 nucleotide sequence: TGCAGTGCTAGTCTCCAAGAGACCCAGTACTTC. Its translation: CSASLQETQYF.

Here the CDR3 reads CASSLRDTTYNEQFF. The CDR3 region has the DNA TGTGCCAGTAGCCTCCGGGACACCACCTACAATGAGCAGTTCTTC. The rearrangement links TRBV19 to TRBJ2-1, with D maybe TRBD1 (6 bases). From germline, CDR1 is LNHDA and CDR2 SQIVND (reference sequence). V lost 6 bases to trimming and J lost 2 bases, with 14 bases between them. The CDR3 length is 15 residues.

The V and J genes are TRBV29-1 and TRBJ2-7; 10 positions agree with TRBD1. This CDR3 has 15 residues. Germline CDR1 reads SQVTM; CDR2 reads ANQGSEA. V shed 5 bases, J shed 5 bases, and the junction held 12 bases outside the gene matches. CDR3 residues: CSVRGIDRGQNEQYF. CDR3 coding DNA: TGCAGCGTTAGAGGGATTGACAGGGGGCAGAACGAGCAGTACTTC.

In this sample, this clone turned up a few times. The chain joins TRBV7-8 to TRBJ2-5; TRBD2 is a possible D gene (6 bases). CDR1 SGHVS and CDR2 FQNEAQ come from the germline V gene. The ends were cut back, 5 bases at V and 4 bases at J, with 14 bases in the middle. The CDR3 is 14 amino acids. The CDR3 sequence is CASSLDLGGETQYF. The CDR3 DNA reads as TGTGCCAGCAGCCTAGACCTCGGGGGAGAGACCCAGTACTTC. Using reference TRBV7-8 and TRBJ2-5 for the parts outside the CDR3, the full variable domain is GAGVSQSPRYKVAKRGQDVALRCDPISGHVSLFWYQQALGQGPEFLTYFQNEAQLDKSGLPSDRFFAERPEGSVSTLKIQRTQQEDSAVYLCASSLDLGGETQYFGPGTRLLVL.

This clone was counted between two and nine times. The chain recombines TRBV7-7 with TRBJ2-5; D uncertain. Germline lookup yields CDR1 SSHAT and CDR2 FNYEAQ (reference sequence). The CDR3 contains 13 residues. The CDR3 is CASSSGVVETQYF. The DNA of the CDR3 is TGTGCTAGCTCCTCTGGAGTTGTGGAGACCCAGTACTTC.

V gene TRBV2 combines with J gene TRBJ2-2; 8 bases map to TRBD1. Trimming cost V 11 bases and J 7 bases; bases outside gene matches: 9. CDR1 and CDR2 (germline): SNHLY, FYNNEI. This CDR3 is 13 amino acids long. The CDR3 bases are TGTGCCGGGACCGGGACAGGAAACGGGGAGCTGTTTTTT. Protein sequence: CAGTGTGNGELFF.

The CDR3 coding sequence is TGCGCCAGCAGCTTGGCCGTGAGAGCCTACGAGCAGTACTTC. Protein sequence: CASSLAVRAYEQYF. This chain connects TRBV5-1 to TRBJ2-7; no clear D. The CDR3 spans 14 residues. Germline values: CDR1 SGHRS, CDR2 YFSETQ. Trimming pared 0 bases from V and 2 bases from J, leaving 9 bases between.

This clone has a handful of counts. The chain couples TRBV19 to TRBJ1-1, with D maybe TRBD1 (6 bases). The germline V gene encodes CDR1 LNHDA and CDR2 SQIVND (reference sequence). Trimming took off 9 bases at V and 4 bases at J, with 27 bases between the two ends. The CDR3 is made up of 17 amino acids. CDR3 DNA: TGTGCCAGCAAAAGGGCTAAAGTACAGGGCGGAACCACTGAAGCTTTCTTT. Translated, it gives CASKRAKVQGGTTEAFF.

The chain is built from TRBV5-1 and TRBJ1-5; D unclear. V lost 0 bases, J lost 3 bases, and 19 bases lay in between. Germline V CDR1 and CDR2: SGHRS, YFSETQ. CDR3 length: 18 residues. The CDR3: CASSLVCRGPPLNQPQHF. The CDR3 nucleotides are TGCGCCAGCAGCTTGGTCTGTCGTGGCCCACCCCTCAATCAGCCCCAGCATTTT.

The chain recombines TRBV18 with TRBJ2-7; 7 positions agree with TRBD1. V lost 2 bases and J lost 3; bases outside the gene matches: 13. The CDR3 is made up of 17 amino acids. Germline V lookup: CDR1 KGHSH, CDR2 LQKENI. CDR3 in amino acids: CASSPGQGEPGNYEQYF. The CDR3 DNA reads TGTGCCAGCTCACCAGGGCAGGGGGAACCGGGTAACTACGAGCAGTACTTC.

The gene calls are TRBV19 and TRBJ2-7; D uncertain. The germline gives CDR1 LNHDA, CDR2 SQIVND (reference sequence). The CDR3 has 14 residues. V lost 1 base and J lost 7, with 14 bases in between. In DNA, the CDR3 is TGTGCCAGTAGTATAGGCGGCAGCCGATGGGAGCAGTACTTC. Amino acid sequence: CASSIGGSRWEQYF.

The chain has TRBV27 and TRBJ1-4, with 7 bases fitting TRBD1. The J segment lost 12 bases and the V segment lost 6 bases, leaving 13 bases of the junction unmatched. The V gene's germline CDR1 is MNHEY and CDR2 SMNVEV (reference sequence). This CDR3 comprises 14 residues. The CDR3 sequence: CASRPGTVAGELFF. Here the CDR3 DNA reads TGTGCCAGCAGGCCCGGGACAGTGGCAGGGGAACTGTTTTTT.

The chain couples TRBV2 to TRBJ1-5, with D hard to call. The V end lost 4 bases, the J end lost 0 bases, and 7 bases lay between the germline ends. The germline V gene encodes CDR1 SNHLY and CDR2 FYNNEI. The CDR3 spans 14 residues. The CDR3 reads CASSGALSNQPQHF. DNA for the CDR3: TGTGCCAGCAGTGGAGCTCTTAGCAATCAGCCCCAGCATTTT.

The chain links TRBV5-1 to TRBJ1-1; TRBD1 agrees at 9 bases. CDR1 and CDR2 from the germline V gene are SGHRS and YFSETQ. V trimming: 3 bases; J trimming: 1 base; junction bases outside the gene matches: 4. The length of the CDR3 is 15 residues. Written as DNA, the CDR3 is TGCGCCAGCAGCTGGGGGACAGGGAAGAACACTGAAGCTTTCTTT. This gives the protein CASSWGTGKNTEAFF.